One and the same sample provided the 11 T cell receptor beta chains below, sequenced in a study of blood T cells in healthy people across ages (dated by TCRdb to the mid-2010s). The protocol used for the library was 5' RACE. Sequenced using an Illumina HiSeq 2500. The second PCR ran for about 6 to 12 cycles and used a J-beta primer mix along with a sample-barcoded 5' primer. TCRdb reworked the public reads: Q25 trimming with fastp, MiXCR clone assembly, productive beta chains retained. Every CDR3 protein is listed once, alongside the most common genes and DNA of its rows. For this sample the table gives approximately 790,000 distinct CDR3 sequences, of which about 59% were detected only once. The top ten clones comprise approximately 30% of the sample. The sequenced material came from blood. The receptors derive from a man aged 25-45 years in good health.

This clonotype was found a few times. This chain joins TRBV28 and TRBJ2-7, with 7 bases lining up with TRBD1. The CDR3 length is 14 residues. Trimming cost V 5 bases and J 0 bases; bases outside gene matches: 4. Germline assignment: CDR1 MDHEN and CDR2 SYDVKM. The CDR3 DNA sequence: TGTGCCAGCAGTGGAGGACAGGCCTCCTACGAGCAGTACTTC. It translates to CASSGGQASYEQYF. Full variable domain (outside the CDR3, taken from reference TRBV28 and TRBJ2-7): DVKVTQSSRYLVKRTGEKVFLECVQDMDHENMFWYRQDPGLGLRLIYFSYDVKMKEKGDIPEGYSVSREKKERFSLILESASTNQTSMYLCASSGGQASYEQYFGPGTRLTVT.

The chain couples TRBV7-9 to TRBJ2-4; D might be TRBD1 (8 bases). The CDR3 has 19 amino acids. The germline V and J ends were trimmed by 8 bases and 5 bases, with 31 bases remaining between them. Germline CDR1 and CDR2: SEHNR and FQNEAQ (reference sequence). For the CDR3, the DNA is TGTGCCAGCGGGACTCGCGCCCGGGAGGACAGGGAGGAACAAAACATTCAGTACTTC. It encodes CASGTRAREDREEQNIQYF.

The chain carries TRBV5-1 and TRBJ1-1; TRBD1 might be the D (5 bases). The V end lost 2 bases, the J end lost 6 bases, and 11 bases lay between the germline ends. The CDR3 sequence is 13 residues long. Germline-derived CDR1 and CDR2 are SGHRS and YFSETQ. The CDR3 coding sequence is TGCGCCAGCAGCTTCGGGGGGAGGCCTGAAGCTTTCTTT. This sequence encodes CASSFGGRPEAFF.

This clonotype came up once. The chain has TRBV20-1 and TRBJ1-5; no reliable D call. V was cut by 0 bases and J by 6 bases, with 12 bases left in between. The CDR3 consists of 14 residues. Germline-derived CDR1 and CDR2 are DFQATT and SNEGSKA (reference sequence). The CDR3 DNA reads as TGCAGTGCTAGAGATCTACGGGGTGGTCAGCCCCAGCATTTT. Protein product: CSARDLRGGQPQHF.

The V call is TRBV20-1, the J call TRBJ1-5; 9 positions match TRBD1. The CDR3 runs 14 residues. CDR1 and CDR2 (germline): DFQATT, SNEGSKA (reference sequence). The ends lost 0 bases at V and 6 bases at J; junction bases unmatched: 3. CDR3 coding DNA: TGCAGTGCTAGAGAGACAGGGGGAGTTCAGCCCCAGCATTTT. Amino acid sequence: CSARETGGVQPQHF.

The gene calls are TRBV4-1 and TRBJ2-5, with D maybe TRBD1 (6 bases). CDR1 and CDR2 from the germline V gene are MGHRA and YSYEKL. V lost 0 bases and J 4 bases, leaving 12 bases between the germline ends. This CDR3 has 15 residues. This CDR3 is CASSQDSRGGETQYF. The CDR3 DNA sequence: TGCGCCAGCAGCCAAGATAGCAGGGGCGGAGAGACCCAGTACTTC.

J is TRBJ2-6 and V is TRBV13; no firm D call. The CDR3 is 17 amino acids. The germline V gene has CDR1 PRHDT and CDR2 FYEKMQ (reference sequence). Trimming pared 5 bases from V and 2 bases from J, leaving 16 bases between. DNA of the CDR3: TGTGCCAGCAGCACCCAGAGTACCGTCACTGGGGCCAACGTCCTGACTTTC. This sequence encodes CASSTQSTVTGANVLTF.

The genes are TRBV27 and TRBJ2-5; D not resolved. The CDR3 has 13 residues. CDR1 MNHEY and CDR2 SMNVEV come from the germline V gene (reference sequence). Trimming took off 4 bases at V and 1 base at J, with 7 bases between the two ends. DNA of the CDR3: TGTGCCAGCAGTTCCCCCTTCCAAGAGACCCAGTACTTC. It specifies CASSSPFQETQYF.

The genes are TRBV13 and TRBJ2-5; 8 bases are shared with TRBD2. The CDR3 spans 16 residues. From germline, CDR1 is PRHDT and CDR2 FYEKMQ (reference sequence). After removal of 6 bases from V and 4 bases from J, the junction contained 13 bases not matched to a gene. CDR3 nucleotides: TGTGCCAGCAGTGACAACTTAGAGCGGGGGCCAGAGACCCAGTACTTC. Its protein product is CASSDNLERGPETQYF.

This clonotype was observed a few times. V usage is TRBV12-3 or TRBV12-4 and J usage is TRBJ2-7; tentatively, D is TRBD1 or TRBD2 (5 bases each). The CDR3 loop spans 13 amino acids. V lost 6 bases and J 2 bases, leaving 11 bases between the germline ends. Here the CDR3 DNA reads TGTGCCAGCAGATTTGGGGGAACCTACGAGCAGTACTTC. Translating it yields CASRFGGTYEQYF.

V usage is TRBV11-2 and J usage is TRBJ2-2, with D unclear. The CDR3 spans 13 residues. Germline lookup yields CDR1 SGHAT and CDR2 FQNNGV. Trimming pared 1 base from V and 6 bases from J, leaving 6 bases between. CDR3 loop: CASSLVPAGELFF. The CDR3 nucleotides are TGTGCCAGCAGCTTAGTTCCGGCCGGGGAGCTGTTTTTT. Full variable domain (rest looked up from reference TRBV11-2 and TRBJ2-2): EAGVAQSPRYKIIEKRQSVAFWCNPISGHATLYWYQQILGQGPKLLIQFQNNGVVDDSQLPKDRFSAERLKGVDSTLKIQPAKLEDSAVYLCASSLVPAGELFFGEGSRLTVL.